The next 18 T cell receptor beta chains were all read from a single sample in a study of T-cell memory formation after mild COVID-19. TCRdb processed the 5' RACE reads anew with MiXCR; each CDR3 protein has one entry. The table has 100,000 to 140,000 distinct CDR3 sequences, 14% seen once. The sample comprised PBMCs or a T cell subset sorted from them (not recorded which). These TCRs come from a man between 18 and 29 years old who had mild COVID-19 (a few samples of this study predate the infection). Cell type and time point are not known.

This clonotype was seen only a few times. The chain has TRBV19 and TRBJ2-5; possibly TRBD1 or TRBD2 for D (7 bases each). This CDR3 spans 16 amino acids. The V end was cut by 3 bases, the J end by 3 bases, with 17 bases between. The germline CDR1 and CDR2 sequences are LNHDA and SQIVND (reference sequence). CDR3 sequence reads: CASSMADREGEETQYF. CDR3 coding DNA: TGTGCCAGTAGTATGGCTGACAGGGAGGGAGAAGAGACCCAGTACTTC.

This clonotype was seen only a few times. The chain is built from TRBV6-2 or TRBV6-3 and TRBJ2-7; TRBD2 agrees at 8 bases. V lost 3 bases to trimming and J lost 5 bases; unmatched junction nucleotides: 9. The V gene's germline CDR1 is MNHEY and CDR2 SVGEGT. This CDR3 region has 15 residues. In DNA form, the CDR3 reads TGTGCCAGCAGTTATAGCCAGCGGGGGCTCGACGAGCAGTACGTC. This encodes CASSYSQRGLDEQYV.

The CDR3 reads CASSLVRRIGKLFF. CDR3 DNA: TGTGCCAGCAGTTTAGTTCGAAGGATTGGAAAACTGTTTTTT. J is TRBJ1-4 and V is TRBV12-3 or TRBV12-4; D call uncertain. Trimming took off 1 base at V and 10 bases at J, with 13 bases between the two ends. The CDR3 extends over 14 amino acids.

As DNA, the CDR3 is TGTGCCAGCAGTCATACAGGGATGGGCCAGCCCCAGCATTTT. Its translation: CASSHTGMGQPQHF. The chain couples TRBV12-3 or TRBV12-4 to TRBJ1-5, with D possibly TRBD1 on 6 matching bases. V lost 5 bases to trimming and J lost 7 bases, with 15 bases between them. This CDR3 region has 14 residues.

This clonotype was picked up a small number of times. The chain's CDR3 is CASSLDREDDEQFF. DNA for the CDR3: TGTGCCAGCAGCCTCGACAGGGAGGATGACGAGCAGTTCTTC. The chain is built from TRBV9 and TRBJ2-1; D is possibly TRBD1 (7 bases). Germline V gene sequence: CDR1 SGDLS, CDR2 YYNGEE. This CDR3 is built from 14 residues. V shed 4 bases and J shed 10 bases, with 18 bases lying between them.

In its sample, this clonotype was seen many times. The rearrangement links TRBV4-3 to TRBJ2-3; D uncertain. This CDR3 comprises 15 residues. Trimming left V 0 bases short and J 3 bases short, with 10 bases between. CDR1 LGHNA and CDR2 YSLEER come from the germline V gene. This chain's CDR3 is CASSQDERVTDTQYF. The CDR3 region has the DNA TGCGCCAGCAGCCAAGATGAACGGGTAACAGATACGCAGTATTTT.

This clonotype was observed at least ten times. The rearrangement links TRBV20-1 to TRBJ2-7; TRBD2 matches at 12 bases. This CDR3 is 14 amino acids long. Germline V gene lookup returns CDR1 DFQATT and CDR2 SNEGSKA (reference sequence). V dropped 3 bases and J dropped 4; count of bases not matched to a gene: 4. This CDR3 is CSASLAGGRYEQYV. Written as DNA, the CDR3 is TGCAGTGCTAGTCTAGCGGGGGGGCGATACGAGCAGTACGTC.

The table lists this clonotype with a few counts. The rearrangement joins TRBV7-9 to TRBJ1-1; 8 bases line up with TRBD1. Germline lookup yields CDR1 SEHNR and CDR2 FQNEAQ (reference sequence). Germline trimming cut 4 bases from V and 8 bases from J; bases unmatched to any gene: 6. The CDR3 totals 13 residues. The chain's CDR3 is CASSSDRGGEAFF. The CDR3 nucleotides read TGTGCCAGCAGCTCAGACAGGGGAGGAGAAGCTTTCTTT. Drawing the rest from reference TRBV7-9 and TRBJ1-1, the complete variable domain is DTGVSQNPRHKITKRGQNVTFRCDPISEHNRLYWYRQTLGQGPEFLTYFQNEAQLEKSRLLSDRFSAERPKGSFSTLEIQRTEQGDSAMYLCASSSDRGGEAFFGQGTRLTVV.

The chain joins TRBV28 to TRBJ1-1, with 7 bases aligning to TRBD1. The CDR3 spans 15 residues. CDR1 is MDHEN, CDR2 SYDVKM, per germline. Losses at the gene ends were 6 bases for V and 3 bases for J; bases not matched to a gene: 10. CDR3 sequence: CASRPRGGRDTEAFF. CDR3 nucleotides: TGTGCCAGCAGACCCAGGGGGGGTAGGGACACTGAAGCTTTCTTT.

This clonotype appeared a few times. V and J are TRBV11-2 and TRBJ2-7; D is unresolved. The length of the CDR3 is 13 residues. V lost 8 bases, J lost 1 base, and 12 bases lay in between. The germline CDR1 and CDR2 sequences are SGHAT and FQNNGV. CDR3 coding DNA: TGTGCCAGCCGCACTTGGGCGTCCTACGAGCAGTACGTC. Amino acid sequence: CASRTWASYEQYV.

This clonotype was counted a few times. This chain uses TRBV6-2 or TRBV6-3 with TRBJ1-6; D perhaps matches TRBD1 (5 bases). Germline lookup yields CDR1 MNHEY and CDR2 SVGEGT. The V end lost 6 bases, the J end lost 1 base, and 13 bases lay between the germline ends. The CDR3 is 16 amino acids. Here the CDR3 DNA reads TGTGCCAGCAGACAGGACGGGAGTTCCTATAATTCACCCCTCCACTTT. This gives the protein CASRQDGSSYNSPLHF.

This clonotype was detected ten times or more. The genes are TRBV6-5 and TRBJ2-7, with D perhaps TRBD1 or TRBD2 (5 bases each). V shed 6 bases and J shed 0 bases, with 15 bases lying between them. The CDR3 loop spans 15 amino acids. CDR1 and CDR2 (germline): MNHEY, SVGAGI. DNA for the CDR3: TGTGCCAGCAGCCACTGGGACGGTAGCTCCTACGAGCAGTACTTC. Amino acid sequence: CASSHWDGSSYEQYF.

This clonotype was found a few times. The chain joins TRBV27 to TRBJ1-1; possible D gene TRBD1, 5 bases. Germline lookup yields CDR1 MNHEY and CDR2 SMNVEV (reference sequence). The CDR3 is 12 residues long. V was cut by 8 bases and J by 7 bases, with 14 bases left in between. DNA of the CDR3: TGTGCCAGCCCCCGGGGGAGGCATGAAGCTTTCTTT. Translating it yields CASPRGRHEAFF.

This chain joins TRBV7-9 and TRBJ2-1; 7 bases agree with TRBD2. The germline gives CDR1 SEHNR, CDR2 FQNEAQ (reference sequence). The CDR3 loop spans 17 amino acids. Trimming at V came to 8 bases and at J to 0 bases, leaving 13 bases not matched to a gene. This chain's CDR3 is CASVEIGGTSSYNEQFF. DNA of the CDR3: TGTGCCAGCGTAGAAATCGGGGGGACGAGCTCCTACAATGAGCAGTTCTTC.

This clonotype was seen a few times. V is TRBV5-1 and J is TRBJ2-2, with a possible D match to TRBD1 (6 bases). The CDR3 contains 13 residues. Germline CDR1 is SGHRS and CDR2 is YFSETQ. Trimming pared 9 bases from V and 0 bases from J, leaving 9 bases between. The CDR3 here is CATQGANTGELFF. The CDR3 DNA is TGCGCCACACAGGGCGCGAACACCGGGGAGCTGTTTTTT.

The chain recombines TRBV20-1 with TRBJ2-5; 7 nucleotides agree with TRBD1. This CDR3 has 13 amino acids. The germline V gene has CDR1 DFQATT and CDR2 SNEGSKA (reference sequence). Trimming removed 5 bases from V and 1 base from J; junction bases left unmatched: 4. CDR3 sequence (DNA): TGCAGTGCTCGAGGGACAGTCCAAGAGACCCAGTACTTC. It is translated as CSARGTVQETQYF.

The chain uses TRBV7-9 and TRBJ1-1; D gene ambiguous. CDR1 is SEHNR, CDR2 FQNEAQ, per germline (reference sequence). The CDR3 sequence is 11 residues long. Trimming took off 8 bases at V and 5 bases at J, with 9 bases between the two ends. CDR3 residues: CASSTATEAFF. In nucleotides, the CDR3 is TGTGCCAGCTCTACGGCGACTGAAGCTTTCTTT.

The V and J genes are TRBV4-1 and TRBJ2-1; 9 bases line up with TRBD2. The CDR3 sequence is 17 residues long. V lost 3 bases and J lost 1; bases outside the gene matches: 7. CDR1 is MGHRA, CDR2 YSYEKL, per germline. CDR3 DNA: TGCGCCAGCAGCCATAAACTGAGCGGGGGGTCCTACAATGAGCAGTTCTTC. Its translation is CASSHKLSGGSYNEQFF.